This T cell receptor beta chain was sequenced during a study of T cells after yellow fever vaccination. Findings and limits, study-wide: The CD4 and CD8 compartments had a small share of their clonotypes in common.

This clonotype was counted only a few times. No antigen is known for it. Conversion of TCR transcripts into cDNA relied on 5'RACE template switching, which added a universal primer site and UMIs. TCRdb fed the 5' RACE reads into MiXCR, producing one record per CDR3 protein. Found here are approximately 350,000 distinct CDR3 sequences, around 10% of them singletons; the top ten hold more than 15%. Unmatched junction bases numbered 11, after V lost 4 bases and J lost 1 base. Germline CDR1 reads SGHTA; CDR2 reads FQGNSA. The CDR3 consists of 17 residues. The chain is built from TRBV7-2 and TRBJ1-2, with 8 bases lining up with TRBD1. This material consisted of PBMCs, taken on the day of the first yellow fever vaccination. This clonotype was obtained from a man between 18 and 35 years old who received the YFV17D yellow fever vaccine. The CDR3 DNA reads TGTGCCAGCAGCTCCCCTCGCGGGACAGGATTTAACTATGGCTACACCTTC. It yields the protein CASSSPRGTGFNYGYTF.